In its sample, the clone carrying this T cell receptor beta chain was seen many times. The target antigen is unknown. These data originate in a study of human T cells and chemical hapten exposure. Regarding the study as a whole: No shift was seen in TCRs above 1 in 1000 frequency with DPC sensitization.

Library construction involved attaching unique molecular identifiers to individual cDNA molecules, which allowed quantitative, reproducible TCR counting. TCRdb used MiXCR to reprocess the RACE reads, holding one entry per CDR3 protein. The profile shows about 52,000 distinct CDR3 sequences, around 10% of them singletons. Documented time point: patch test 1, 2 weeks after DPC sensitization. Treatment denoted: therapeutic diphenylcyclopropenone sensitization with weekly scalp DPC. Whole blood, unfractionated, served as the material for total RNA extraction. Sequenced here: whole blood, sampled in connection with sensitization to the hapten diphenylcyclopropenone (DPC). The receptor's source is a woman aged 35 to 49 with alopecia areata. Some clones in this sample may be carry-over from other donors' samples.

The DNA of the CDR3 is TGTGCCAGCAGCTTAGCGCCCGCCAGGGGCAATCAGCCCCAGCATTTT. Protein product: CASSLAPARGNQPQHF. The V and J genes are TRBV7-2 and TRBJ1-5, with a weak D call TRBD1 (5 bases). Germline CDR1 SGHTA, CDR2 FQGNSA. Trimming cost V 0 bases and J 2 bases, with 11 bases left between them. The CDR3 runs to 16 residues.